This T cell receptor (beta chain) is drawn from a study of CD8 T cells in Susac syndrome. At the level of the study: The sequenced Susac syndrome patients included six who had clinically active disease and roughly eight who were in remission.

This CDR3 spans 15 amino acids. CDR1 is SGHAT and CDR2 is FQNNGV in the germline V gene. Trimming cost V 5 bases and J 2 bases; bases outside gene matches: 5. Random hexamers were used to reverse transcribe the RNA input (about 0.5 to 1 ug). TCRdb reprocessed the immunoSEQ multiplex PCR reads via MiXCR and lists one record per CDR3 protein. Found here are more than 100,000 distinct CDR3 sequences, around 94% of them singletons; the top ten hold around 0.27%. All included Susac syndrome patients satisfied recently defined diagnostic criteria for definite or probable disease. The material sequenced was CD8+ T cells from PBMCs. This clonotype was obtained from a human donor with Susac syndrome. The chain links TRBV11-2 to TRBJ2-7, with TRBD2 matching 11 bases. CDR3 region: CASSLATSGTYEQYF. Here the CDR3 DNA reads TGTGCCAGCAGCCTAGCGACTAGCGGGACCTACGAGCAGTACTTC.